This T cell receptor (beta chain) came from a study of post-analysis software for immune sequencing data. Study overall: Recorded subtypes: relapsing-remitting, secondary progressive, progressive-relapsing; some patients unannotated.

Prepared TCR beta cDNA libraries contained unique molecular identifiers. Out of roughly 1 to 11 million T cells, 480,000 or so cDNA molecules were generated. In TCRdb, the PCR reads were re-called with MiXCR into one record per CDR3 protein. The table lists more than 350,000 distinct CDR3 sequences, 30% to 45% of them singletons, with 7.6% in the top ten. Trimming cost V 2 bases and J 5 bases, with 10 bases left between them. The CDR3 sequence is 13 residues long. CDR1 and CDR2 (germline): SGHKS, YYEKEE (reference sequence). General study findings and limits: Significantly lower normalized Chao1 diversity was seen in multiple sclerosis patients than in controls. Controls showed lower frequencies than patients for five TRBV segments, and TRBV5-6, TRBV5-1 and TRBV20-1 were among these.

This clonotype has more than one count but fewer than ten. Its specificity is unknown. Material: blood. The clonotype comes from a girl aged 2 to 9 with multiple sclerosis. The chain has TRBV5-5 and TRBJ2-5; perhaps TRBD1 as D (6 bases). The CDR3 DNA reads as TGTGCCAGCAGCTTTAGGGGGTCCGAGACCCAGTACTTC. Its protein is CASSFRGSETQYF.